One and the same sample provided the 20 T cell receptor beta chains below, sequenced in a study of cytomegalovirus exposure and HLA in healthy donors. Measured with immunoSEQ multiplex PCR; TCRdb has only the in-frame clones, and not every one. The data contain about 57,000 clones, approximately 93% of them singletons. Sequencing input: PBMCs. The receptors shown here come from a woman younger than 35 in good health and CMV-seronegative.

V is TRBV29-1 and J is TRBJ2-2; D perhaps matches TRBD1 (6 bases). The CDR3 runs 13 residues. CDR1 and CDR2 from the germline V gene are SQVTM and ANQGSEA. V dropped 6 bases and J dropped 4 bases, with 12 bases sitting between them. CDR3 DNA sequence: TGCAGCGTCGGGACACGGTCCACCGGGGAGCTGTTTTTT. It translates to CSVGTRSTGELFF.

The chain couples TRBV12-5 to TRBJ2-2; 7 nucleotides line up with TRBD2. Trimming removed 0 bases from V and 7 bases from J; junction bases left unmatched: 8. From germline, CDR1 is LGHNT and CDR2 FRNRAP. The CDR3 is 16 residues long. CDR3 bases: TGTGCTAGTGGTTTGGTACTCTGGGAGCGGGGCGGGGAGCTGTTTTTT. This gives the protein CASGLVLWERGGELFF.

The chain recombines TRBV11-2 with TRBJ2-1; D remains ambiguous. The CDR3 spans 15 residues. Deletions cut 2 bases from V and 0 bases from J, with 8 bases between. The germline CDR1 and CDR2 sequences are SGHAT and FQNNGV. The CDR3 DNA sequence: TGTGCCAGCAGCTTATTTCGTAGCTCCTACAATGAGCAGTTCTTC. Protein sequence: CASSLFRSSYNEQFF.

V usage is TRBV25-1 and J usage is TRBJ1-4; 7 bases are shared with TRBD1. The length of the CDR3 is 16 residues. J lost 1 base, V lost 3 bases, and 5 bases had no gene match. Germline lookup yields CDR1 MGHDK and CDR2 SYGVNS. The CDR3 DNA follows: TGTGCCAGCAGTGAGCCCCGACAGGGAACTAATGAAAAACTGTTTTTT. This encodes CASSEPRQGTNEKLFF. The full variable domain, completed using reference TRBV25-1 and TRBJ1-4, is EADIYQTPRYLVIGTGKKITLECSQTMGHDKMYWYQQDPGMELHLIHYSYGVNSTEKGDLSSESTVSRIRTEHFPLTLESARPSHTSQYLCASSEPRQGTNEKLFFGSGTQLSVL.

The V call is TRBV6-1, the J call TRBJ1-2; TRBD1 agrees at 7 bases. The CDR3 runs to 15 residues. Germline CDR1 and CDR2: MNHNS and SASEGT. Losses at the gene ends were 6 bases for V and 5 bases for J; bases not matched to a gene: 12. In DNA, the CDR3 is TGTGCCAGCAGCGTTTTTAGCGGGACAGAGTATGGCTACACCTTC. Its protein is CASSVFSGTEYGYTF.

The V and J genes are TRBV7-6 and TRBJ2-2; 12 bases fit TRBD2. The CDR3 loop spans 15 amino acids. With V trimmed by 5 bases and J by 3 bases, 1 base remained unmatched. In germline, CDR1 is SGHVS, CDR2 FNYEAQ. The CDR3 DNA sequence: TGTGCCAGCAGCGGACTAGCGGGGTACACCGGGGAGCTGTTTTTT. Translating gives CASSGLAGYTGELFF. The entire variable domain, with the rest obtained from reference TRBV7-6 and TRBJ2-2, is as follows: GAGVSQSPRYKVTKRGQDVALRCDPISGHVSLYWYRQALGQGPEFLTYFNYEAQQDKSGLPNDRFSAERPEGSISTLTIQRTEQRDSAMYRCASSGLAGYTGELFFGEGSRLTVL.

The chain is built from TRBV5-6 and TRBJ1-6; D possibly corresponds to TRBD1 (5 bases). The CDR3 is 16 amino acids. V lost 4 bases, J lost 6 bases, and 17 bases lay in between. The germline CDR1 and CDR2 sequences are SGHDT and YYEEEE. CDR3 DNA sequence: TGTGCCAGCAGCACCCTTCAGGGACTGGGTAATTCACCCCTCCACTTT. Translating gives CASSTLQGLGNSPLHF.

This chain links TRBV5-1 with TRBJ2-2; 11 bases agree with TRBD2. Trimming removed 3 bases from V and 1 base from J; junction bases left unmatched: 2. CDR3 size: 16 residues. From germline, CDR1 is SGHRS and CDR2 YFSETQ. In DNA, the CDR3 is TGCGCCAGCAGCTCCGGGACTAGCGGGAACACCGGGGAGCTGTTTTTT. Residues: CASSSGTSGNTGELFF. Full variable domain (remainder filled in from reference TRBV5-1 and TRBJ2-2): KAGVTQTPRYLIKTRGQQVTLSCSPISGHRSVSWYQQTPGQGLQFLFEYFSETQRNKGNFPGRFSGRQFSNSRSEMNVSTLELGDSALYLCASSSGTSGNTGELFFGEGSRLTVL.

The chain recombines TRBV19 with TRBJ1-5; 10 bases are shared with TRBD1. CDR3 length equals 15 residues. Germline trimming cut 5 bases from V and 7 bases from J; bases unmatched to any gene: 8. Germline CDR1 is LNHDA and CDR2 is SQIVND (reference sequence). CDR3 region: CASSLDRGFWQPQHF. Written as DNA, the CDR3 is TGTGCCAGTAGTTTGGACAGGGGGTTTTGGCAGCCCCAGCATTTT.

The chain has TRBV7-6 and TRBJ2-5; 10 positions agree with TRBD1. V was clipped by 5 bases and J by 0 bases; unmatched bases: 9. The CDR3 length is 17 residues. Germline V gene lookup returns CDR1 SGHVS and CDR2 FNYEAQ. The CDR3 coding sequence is TGTGCCAGCAGCCAAAACCCGGGACAGGGGTACCAAGAGACCCAGTACTTC. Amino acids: CASSQNPGQGYQETQYF. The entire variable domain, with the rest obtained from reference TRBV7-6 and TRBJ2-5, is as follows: GAGVSQSPRYKVTKRGQDVALRCDPISGHVSLYWYRQALGQGPEFLTYFNYEAQQDKSGLPNDRFSAERPEGSISTLTIQRTEQRDSAMYRCASSQNPGQGYQETQYFGPGTRLLVL.

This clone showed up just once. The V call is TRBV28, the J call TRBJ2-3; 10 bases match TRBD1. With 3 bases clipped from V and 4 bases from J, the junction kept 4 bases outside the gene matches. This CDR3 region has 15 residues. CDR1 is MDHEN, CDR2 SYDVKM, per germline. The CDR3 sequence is CASSFRTGGADTQYF. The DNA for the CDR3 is TGTGCCAGCAGTTTCCGGACAGGGGGAGCAGATACGCAGTATTTT.

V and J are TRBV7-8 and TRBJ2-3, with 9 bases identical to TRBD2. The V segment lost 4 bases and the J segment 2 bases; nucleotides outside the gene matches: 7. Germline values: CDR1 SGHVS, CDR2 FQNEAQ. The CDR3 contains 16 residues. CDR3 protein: CASSYRAGGITDTQYF. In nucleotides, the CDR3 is TGTGCCAGCAGCTATCGAGCGGGGGGAATCACAGATACGCAGTATTTT.

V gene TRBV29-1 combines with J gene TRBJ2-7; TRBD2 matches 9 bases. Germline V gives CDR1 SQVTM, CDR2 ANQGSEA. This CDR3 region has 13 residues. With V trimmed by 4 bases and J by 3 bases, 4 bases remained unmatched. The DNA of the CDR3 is TGCAGCGTTGTCGCTAGCGGGGTCTACGAGCAGTACTTC. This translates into CSVVASGVYEQYF.

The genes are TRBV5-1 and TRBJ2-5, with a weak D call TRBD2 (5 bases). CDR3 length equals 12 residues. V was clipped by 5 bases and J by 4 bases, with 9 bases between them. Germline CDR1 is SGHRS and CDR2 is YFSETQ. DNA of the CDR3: TGCGCCAGCAGTCGGGGTGTAGAGACCCAGTACTTC. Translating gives CASSRGVETQYF. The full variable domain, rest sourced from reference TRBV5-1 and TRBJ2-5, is KAGVTQTPRYLIKTRGQQVTLSCSPISGHRSVSWYQQTPGQGLQFLFEYFSETQRNKGNFPGRFSGRQFSNSRSEMNVSTLELGDSALYLCASSRGVETQYFGPGTRLLVL.

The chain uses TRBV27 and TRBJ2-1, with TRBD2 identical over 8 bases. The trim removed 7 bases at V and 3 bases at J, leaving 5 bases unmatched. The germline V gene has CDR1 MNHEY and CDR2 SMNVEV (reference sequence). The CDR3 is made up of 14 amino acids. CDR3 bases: TGTGCCAGCACCTCCGGGACTAGCTACAATGAGCAGTTCTTC. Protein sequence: CASTSGTSYNEQFF.

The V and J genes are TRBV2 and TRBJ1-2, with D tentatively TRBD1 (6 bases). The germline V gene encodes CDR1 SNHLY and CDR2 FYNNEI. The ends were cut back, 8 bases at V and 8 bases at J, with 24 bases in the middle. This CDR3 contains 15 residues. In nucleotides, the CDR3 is TGTGCCAGCGCTCGAAGGGGGTCCGACGTTAGGGGCTACACCTTC. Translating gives CASARRGSDVRGYTF.

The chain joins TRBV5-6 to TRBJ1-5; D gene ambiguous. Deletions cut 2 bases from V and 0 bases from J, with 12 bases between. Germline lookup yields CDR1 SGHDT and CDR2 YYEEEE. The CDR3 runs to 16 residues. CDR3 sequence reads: CASSFGATRSNQPQHF. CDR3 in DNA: TGTGCCAGCAGCTTTGGAGCAACCCGTAGCAATCAGCCCCAGCATTTT.

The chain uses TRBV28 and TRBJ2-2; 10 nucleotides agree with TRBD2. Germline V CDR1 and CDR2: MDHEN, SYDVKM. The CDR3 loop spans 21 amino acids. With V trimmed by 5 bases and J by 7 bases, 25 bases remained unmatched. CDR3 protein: CASSPTTPKRKREGHVGELFF. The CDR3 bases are TGTGCCAGCAGTCCCACAACGCCCAAGCGAAAGCGGGAGGGTCACGTCGGGGAGCTGTTTTTT.

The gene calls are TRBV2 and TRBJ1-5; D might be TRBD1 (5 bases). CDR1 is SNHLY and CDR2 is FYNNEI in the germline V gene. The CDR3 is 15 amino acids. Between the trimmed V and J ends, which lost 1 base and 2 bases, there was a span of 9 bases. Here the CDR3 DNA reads TGTGCCAGCAGTGAAGATGGGGGGGGCAATCAGCCCCAGCATTTT. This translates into CASSEDGGGNQPQHF.

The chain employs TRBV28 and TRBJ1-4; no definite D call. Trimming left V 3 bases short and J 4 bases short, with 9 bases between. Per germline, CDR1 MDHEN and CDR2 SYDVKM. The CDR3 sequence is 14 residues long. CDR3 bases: TGTGCCAGCAGTTTTAGCTTGGTTAATGAAAAACTGTTTTTT. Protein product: CASSFSLVNEKLFF. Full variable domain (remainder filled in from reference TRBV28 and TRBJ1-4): DVKVTQSSRYLVKRTGEKVFLECVQDMDHENMFWYRQDPGLGLRLIYFSYDVKMKEKGDIPEGYSVSREKKERFSLILESASTNQTSMYLCASSFSLVNEKLFFGSGTQLSVL.